This T cell receptor beta chain originates from a study of patients and donors after allogeneic stem cell transplantation. TCRdb re-called the RT-PCR reads through MiXCR, storing one row per CDR3 protein. This table has about 960,000 distinct CDR3 sequences, over 15% appearing once. This clonotype has more than one count but fewer than ten. This CDR3 region has 12 residues. This clonotype was obtained from a human donor who was either an allogeneic HSCT recipient or a stem cell or donor lymphocyte infusion donor (not recorded which). It is not recorded whose cells these are; they may come from a transplant donor. Sample: blood, either unsorted or a sorted T cell fraction (not recorded which). The genes are TRBV21-1 and TRBJ1-5. TRBV21-1 is deemed a pseudogene. In nucleotides, the CDR3 is TGTGCCACCACGTCACGTGGTCAGCCCCAGCATTTT. Translation gives CATTSRGQPQHF.